Listed here are 15 T cell receptor beta chains from one sample, sequenced in a study of T cells after posttransplantation cyclophosphamide. Data came from immunoSEQ multiplex PCR; TCRdb stores just in-frame clones and leaves some out. The sample shows nearly 25,000 clones, none of them appearing just once. Input material: PBMCs. These receptors were obtained from a woman in her forties or fifties in good health, CMV-negative, and a related stem cell transplant donor.

This clone occurred many times. V is TRBV7-8 and J is TRBJ1-3, with TRBD1 identical over 8 bases. Germline CDR1 is SGHVS and CDR2 is FQNEAQ. The J segment lost 4 bases and the V segment lost 5 bases, leaving 1 base of the junction unmatched. The CDR3 is 13 amino acids. CDR3 coding DNA: TGTGCCAGCAGCCGGGACAGGGGAAACACCATATATTTT. Protein: CASSRDRGNTIYF.

This clone was recorded at least ten times. The CDR3 DNA follows: TGTGCCAGCAGCTTAGGGACACAAGAGACCCAGTACTTC. This codes for CASSLGTQETQYF. The chain carries TRBV7-2 and TRBJ2-5; possible D gene TRBD1, 5 bases. CDR3 size: 13 residues. With 1 base removed from V and 2 bases from J, the gap between germline ends came to 5 bases. CDR1 and CDR2 from the germline V gene are SGHTA and FQGNSA.

This clone was counted many times. The chain recombines TRBV28 with TRBJ1-3; no clear D gene. Germline V gives CDR1 MDHEN, CDR2 SYDVKM. The CDR3 length is 13 residues. Trimming cost V 3 bases and J 0 bases, with 3 bases left between them. For the CDR3, the DNA is TGTGCCAGCAGTTTTTACTCTGGAAACACCATATATTTT. Translated: CASSFYSGNTIYF.

The sample holds many counts of this clone. The V call is TRBV6-5, the J call TRBJ2-7; tentatively, D is TRBD2 (6 bases). Trimming took 0 bases from V and 2 from J, leaving 11 bases between them. The CDR3 covers 15 residues. CDR1 is MNHEY and CDR2 is SVGAGI in the germline V gene. Here the CDR3 DNA reads TGTGCCAGCAGTTACTCGGGCGGGACCCCCTACGAGCAGTACTTC. Protein: CASSYSGGTPYEQYF.

This clone appeared many times. This chain uses TRBV14 with TRBJ1-2, with a tentative D call TRBD1 (5 bases). The CDR3 loop spans 15 amino acids. Germline V CDR1 and CDR2: SGHDN, FVKESK. V lost 1 base and J lost 2, with 11 bases in between. The CDR3 coding sequence is TGTGCCAGCAGCCAAGGGGGCGGATACAACTATGGCTACACCTTC. It is translated as CASSQGGGYNYGYTF.

At least ten counts were recorded for this clone. The rearrangement uses TRBV6-6 and TRBJ2-1, with TRBD1 as a possible D gene (5 bases). From germline, CDR1 is MNHNY and CDR2 SVGAGI (reference sequence). V gave up 5 bases and J gave up 11 bases, with 16 bases separating them. This CDR3 spans 13 amino acids. Written as DNA, the CDR3 is TGTGCCAGCAGTCGACAATTTCAGGGTCAGCAGTTCTTC. Amino acid sequence: CASSRQFQGQQFF.

The table lists this clone with many counts. The chain couples TRBV6-6 to TRBJ1-6; D may be TRBD1 (5 bases). Germline V lookup: CDR1 MNHNY, CDR2 SVGAGI (reference sequence). Deletions cut 1 base from V and 6 bases from J, with 13 bases between. This CDR3 spans 16 amino acids. CDR3 sequence (DNA): TGTGCCAGCAGTTACTTCATGGGGGGGGGTAATTCACCCCTCCACTTT. The encoded protein is CASSYFMGGGNSPLHF.

This clone has a count of ten or more. The V gene is TRBV5-1, the J gene TRBJ2-7; a weak D match, TRBD1 (5 bases). The CDR3 has 13 amino acids. CDR1 is SGHRS and CDR2 is YFSETQ in the germline V gene. V shed 4 bases and J shed 3 bases, with 11 bases lying between them. The CDR3 nucleotides are TGCGCCAGCAGCCTGACAGCAAACTACGAGCAGTACTTC. This sequence encodes CASSLTANYEQYF.

This clone was seen many times. The rearrangement links TRBV12-5 to TRBJ2-2; D is undetermined. Trimming pared 3 bases from V and 3 bases from J, leaving 5 bases between. Germline assignment: CDR1 LGHNT and CDR2 FRNRAP. This CDR3 is built from 13 residues. The CDR3 region is CASGLRDTGELFF. DNA for the CDR3: TGTGCTAGTGGTTTACGGGACACCGGGGAGCTGTTTTTT. The variable domain in full, completed from reference TRBV12-5 and TRBJ2-2, reads DARVTQTPRHKVTEMGQEVTMRCQPILGHNTVFWYRQTMMQGLELLAYFRNRAPLDDSGMPKDRFSAEMPDATLATLKIQPSEPRDSAVYFCASGLRDTGELFFGEGSRLTVL.

In its sample, this clone was seen many times. V and J are TRBV18 and TRBJ2-2, with D possibly TRBD1 on 5 matching bases. V lost 4 bases and J lost 6, with 9 bases in between. CDR1 is KGHSH and CDR2 is LQKENI in the germline V gene. This CDR3 spans 13 amino acids. For the CDR3, the DNA is TGTGCCAGCTCACAGGGGTATTCCGGGGAGCTGTTTTTT. Protein: CASSQGYSGELFF.

This clone was counted ten times or more. The V gene is TRBV2, the J gene TRBJ2-7; perhaps TRBD1 as D (6 bases). This CDR3 is built from 13 residues. Trimming removed 7 bases at V and 4 bases at J, with 14 bases between. From germline, CDR1 is SNHLY and CDR2 FYNNEI. The CDR3 bases are TGTGCCAGCACCAAACAACAGGGTTACGAGCAGTACTTC. It codes for CASTKQQGYEQYF.

This clone showed up many times. CDR3 nucleotides: TGTGCCAGTAGTACCCTTAGCGGGACTACCTACGAGCAGTACTTC. This sequence encodes CASSTLSGTTYEQYF. The chain links TRBV19 to TRBJ2-7; 8 nucleotides match TRBD2. The junction had 7 bases not matched to a gene; V was cut back by 4 bases and J by 2 bases. Germline-derived CDR1 and CDR2 are LNHDA and SQIVND (reference sequence). There are 15 residues in the CDR3.

This clone was seen repeatedly, ten times or more. CDR3: CASSFLLTKKLPNQPQHF. The DNA for the CDR3 is TGTGCCAGCAGCTTTTTATTGACTAAGAAACTCCCAAATCAGCCCCAGCATTTT. The V gene is TRBV7-3, the J gene TRBJ1-5; D is unresolved. V was cut by 3 bases and J by 4 bases, with 22 bases left in between. The CDR3 covers 18 residues. Germline loops: CDR1 SGHTA, CDR2 FQGTGA.

This clone was found many times. The chain combines TRBV6-5 with TRBJ2-1; D gene uncertain. Trimming removed 6 bases from V and 8 bases from J, with 11 bases in between. The CDR3 is made up of 12 amino acids. CDR1 MNHEY and CDR2 SVGAGI come from the germline V gene. The CDR3 protein is CASRNRVDEQFF. The CDR3 DNA reads TGTGCCAGCAGGAACCGGGTGGATGAGCAGTTCTTC.

This clone has at least ten counts. The chain carries TRBV18 and TRBJ2-2; D remains ambiguous. V gave up 4 bases and J gave up 1 base, with 13 bases separating them. CDR1 is KGHSH and CDR2 is LQKENI in the germline V gene. CDR3 length equals 16 residues. The CDR3 protein is CASSLIRSRNTGELFF. DNA for the CDR3: TGTGCCAGCTCACTGATCAGGTCGCGGAACACCGGGGAGCTGTTTTTT.